Presented here are 18 T cell receptor beta chains from one specimen sequenced in a study of T cells after yellow fever vaccination. Via MiXCR, TCRdb re-called the 5' RACE reads, giving one row per CDR3 protein. The sample carries about 49,000 distinct CDR3 sequences, roughly 7.3% recorded once. The sample in question was CD8+ T cells sorted from PBMCs, obtained around 15 days after the first yellow fever vaccination. These receptors came from a young man who received the YFV17D yellow fever vaccine.

This clonotype was observed at least ten times. This rearrangement joins TRBV20-1 to TRBJ2-5, with 10 bases lining up with TRBD2. CDR3 length equals 16 residues. Germline CDR1 and CDR2: DFQATT and SNEGSKA (reference sequence). The J segment lost 3 bases and the V segment lost 0 bases, leaving 7 bases of the junction unmatched. The CDR3 here is CSARDLAGEAEETQYF. The DNA of the CDR3 is TGCAGTGCTAGAGACCTAGCGGGGGAGGCGGAAGAGACCCAGTACTTC.

V usage is TRBV6-1 and J usage is TRBJ2-7; no clear D gene. Germline-derived CDR1 and CDR2 are MNHNS and SASEGT. V was clipped by 2 bases and J by 5 bases, with 7 bases between them. The CDR3 is 12 residues long. CDR3 protein: CASSEPVNEQYV. CDR3 bases: TGTGCCAGCAGTGAACCGGTTAACGAGCAGTACGTC.

The chain is built from TRBV7-3 and TRBJ2-1; D is possibly TRBD2 (6 bases). The V gene's germline CDR1 is SGHTA and CDR2 FQGTGA. This CDR3 has 14 amino acids. Between the trimmed V and J ends, which lost 0 bases and 10 bases, there was a span of 13 bases. The chain's CDR3 is CASSLTGGREEQFF. The DNA for the CDR3 is TGTGCCAGCAGCTTAACGGGTGGGCGGGAAGAGCAGTTCTTC.

Ten or more counts support this clonotype. This CDR3 is CSARKRLAGGSSYNEQFF. The CDR3 region has the DNA TGCAGTGCTAGGAAAAGACTAGCGGGGGGGAGCTCCTACAATGAGCAGTTCTTC. V is TRBV20-1 and J is TRBJ2-1; TRBD2 matches at 14 bases. Trimming took 3 bases from V and 0 from J; bases not matched to a gene: 7. Germline V gene data show CDR1 as DFQATT and CDR2 as SNEGSKA (reference sequence). The CDR3 spans 18 residues.

This clonotype was observed many times. This sequence joins TRBV4-3 and TRBJ2-5; D possibly corresponds to TRBD2 (5 bases). Trimming pared 0 bases from V and 1 base from J, leaving 9 bases between. The CDR3 is made up of 15 amino acids. The germline V gene has CDR1 LGHNA and CDR2 YSLEER. CDR3 DNA: TGCGCCAGCAGCCAAGATTATCGGGGCCAAGAGACCCAGTACTTC. Translated, it gives CASSQDYRGQETQYF.

This clonotype was seen many times. The chain couples TRBV12-3 or TRBV12-4 to TRBJ1-6; no definite D call. V lost 3 bases to trimming and J lost 6 bases, with 3 bases between them. The CDR3 runs to 12 residues. This CDR3 reads CASSLGNSPLHF. CDR3 nucleotides: TGTGCCAGCAGTTTGGGTAATTCACCCCTCCACTTT.

This clonotype appeared many times. The chain uses TRBV11-2 and TRBJ2-7; TRBD2 matches at 11 bases. Germline CDR1 reads SGHAT; CDR2 reads FQNNGV. The CDR3 spans 15 residues. The V and J ends lost 5 bases and 1 base, in that order; junction bases with no gene match: 4. CDR3 nucleotide sequence: TGTGCCAGCAGCAACCTAGCGGGGGGATCCTACGAGCAGTACGTC. It codes for CASSNLAGGSYEQYV.

This clonotype was detected many times. This sequence joins TRBV4-1 and TRBJ2-3, with TRBD2 identical over 9 bases. Looked up from germline, CDR1 is MGHRA and CDR2 is YSYEKL. V trimming: 4 bases; J trimming: 1 base; junction bases outside the gene matches: 6. The CDR3 has 16 residues. CDR3 residues: CASSPPKRGGTDTQYF. The CDR3 coding sequence is TGCGCCAGCAGCCCTCCCAAGCGGGGGGGCACAGATACGCAGTATTTT.

The chain uses TRBV3-1 and TRBJ1-5; the D is unclear. Germline-derived CDR1 and CDR2 are LGHDT and YNNKEL (reference sequence). The V and J ends lost 10 bases and 7 bases respectively, with 17 bases between them. This CDR3 comprises 13 residues. The chain's CDR3 is CANSSFGGQPQHF. The CDR3, as DNA: TGTGCCAACAGTTCATTTGGAGGCCAGCCCCAGCATTTT.

This clonotype was counted at least ten times. The chain combines TRBV29-1 with TRBJ1-3, with TRBD1 identical over 8 bases. CDR1 SQVTM and CDR2 ANQGSEA come from the germline V gene. J was trimmed by 3 bases and V by 6 bases; bases with no gene match: 7. The CDR3 length is 14 residues. DNA for the CDR3: TGCAGCGTACTACCAGGGGGCGATGGAAACACCATATATTTT. Translating it yields CSVLPGGDGNTIYF.

This clonotype has a count of ten or more. CDR3 in amino acids: CASSQGSYEQYF. The CDR3 DNA sequence: TGTGCCAGCAGCCAGGGGAGCTACGAGCAGTACTTC. The genes are TRBV12-3 or TRBV12-4 and TRBJ2-7, with D possibly TRBD1 on 6 matching bases. The CDR3 is made up of 12 amino acids. V was trimmed by 6 bases and J by 3 bases, leaving 9 bases between them.

In this sample, this clonotype turned up a few times. This chain connects TRBV4-2 to TRBJ2-2; D is perhaps TRBD2 (6 bases). Germline V CDR1 and CDR2: LGHNA, YNFKEQ. With 3 bases removed from V and 5 bases from J, the gap between germline ends came to 13 bases. This CDR3 region has 15 residues. The DNA for the CDR3 is TGTGCCAGCAGCCATCCAGGGACTGCAACCGGGGAGCTGTTTTTT. This codes for CASSHPGTATGELFF.

The J gene is TRBJ2-1, the V gene TRBV19, with D hard to call. CDR1 is LNHDA and CDR2 is SQIVND in the germline V gene (reference sequence). CDR3 length: 15 residues. The V end was cut by 3 bases, the J end by 4 bases, with 13 bases between. The CDR3 spells CASSMDGVGYNEQFF. The CDR3 DNA reads TGTGCCAGTAGTATGGATGGCGTCGGTTACAATGAGCAGTTCTTC.

As regards this clonotype: A read error may account for a junction end that differs from germline. This chain connects TRBV20-1 to TRBJ2-1, with D tentatively TRBD2 (5 bases). The CDR3 consists of 16 residues. The germline gives CDR1 DFQATT, CDR2 SNEGSKA (reference sequence). The CDR3 nucleotides read TGCTGTGCTAGCCCCCTAACGAGGACTGACTACAATGAGCAGTTCTTC. This gives the protein CCASPLTRTDYNEQFF.

This clonotype came up many times. This chain connects TRBV12-3 or TRBV12-4 to TRBJ2-3; D gene unclear. Trimming removed 3 bases at V and 1 base at J, with 2 bases between. The CDR3 sequence is 12 residues long. DNA for the CDR3: TGTGCCAGCAGTTTCGGCACAGATACGCAGTATTTT. Translated: CASSFGTDTQYF.

This clonotype showed up just a few times. The V and J genes are TRBV2 and TRBJ2-7; no clear D. The CDR3 loop spans 13 amino acids. CDR1 and CDR2 (germline): SNHLY, FYNNEI. V gave up 2 bases and J gave up 6 bases, with 11 bases separating them. CDR3 residues: CASSEFLAVEQYV. The CDR3 DNA sequence: TGTGCCAGCAGTGAATTTTTGGCAGTCGAGCAGTACGTC.

This clonotype was detected ten times or more. The chain links TRBV4-1 to TRBJ2-2; 7 bases are a match to TRBD1. CDR1 and CDR2 (germline): MGHRA, YSYEKL. After removal of 1 base from V and 4 bases from J, the junction contained 3 bases not matched to a gene. This CDR3 is 15 amino acids long. The CDR3 DNA sequence: TGCGCCAGCAGCCAAGTACACAGGGGCACCGGGGAGCTGTTTTTT. Protein: CASSQVHRGTGELFF.

This clonotype was seen at least ten times. The chain carries TRBV7-8 and TRBJ2-7; D perhaps matches TRBD1 (5 bases). Germline V gene lookup returns CDR1 SGHVS and CDR2 FQNEAQ. Trimming took 2 bases from V and 6 from J, leaving 26 bases between them. This CDR3 spans 18 amino acids. The CDR3 loop reads CASSLRGRVDTFFLEQYV. The DNA of the CDR3 is TGTGCCAGCAGCTTAAGGGGCAGGGTGGACACCTTTTTCCTCGAGCAGTACGTC.